The 23 T cell receptor beta chains listed next were all sequenced from one sample in a study of graft-versus-host responses after intestinal transplantation. These receptors' targets are unknown. Measured with immunoSEQ multiplex PCR; TCRdb has only the in-frame clones, and not every one. The repertoire has about 90,000 clones, around four fifths of them found once; the top ten carry roughly a sixth. Specimen: unstimulated CD8+ T cells sorted from spleen or lymph node cells, collected before intestinal transplant. These receptor sequences come from a human donor who received an intestinal transplant.

The V and J genes are TRBV13 and TRBJ2-1; tentative D call: TRBD1 (5 bases). The V end was cut by 2 bases, the J end by 5 bases, with 7 bases between. Germline V CDR1 and CDR2: PRHDT, FYEKMQ (reference sequence). There are 13 residues in the CDR3. The CDR3 loop is CASSLKGHNEQFF. In DNA form, the CDR3 reads TGTGCCAGCAGCTTAAAGGGGCACAATGAGCAGTTCTTC.

CDR3 DNA: TGTGCCAGTAGCCCAGTGCCGCCCTACGAGCAGTACTTC. Amino acid sequence: CASSPVPPYEQYF. The chain joins TRBV19 to TRBJ2-7; no clear D gene. This CDR3 comprises 13 residues. Trimming took off 6 bases at V and 2 bases at J, with 11 bases between the two ends. The V gene's germline CDR1 is LNHDA and CDR2 SQIVND (reference sequence).

The chain combines TRBV4-1 with TRBJ1-1, with a weak D call TRBD1 (5 bases). CDR3 length: 15 residues. CDR1 is MGHRA, CDR2 YSYEKL, per germline. The V and J ends lost 0 bases and 1 base respectively, with 9 bases between them. CDR3 coding DNA: TGCGCCAGCAGCCAAGAGCCGGGGGGGAACACTGAAGCTTTCTTT. This translates into CASSQEPGGNTEAFF.

V and J are TRBV23-1 and TRBJ1-3; TRBD1 might be the D (5 bases). TRBV23-1 is placed among ORFs of uncertain function. CDR3 length: 16 amino acids. Deletions cut 4 bases from V and 4 bases from J, with 17 bases between. In DNA, the CDR3 is TGCGCCAGCAGTCTACTAGGGCAGGGCCCAGGAAACACCATATATTTT. It yields the protein CASSLLGQGPGNTIYF.

The rearrangement joins TRBV5-6 to TRBJ2-3, with TRBD2 matching 12 bases. The ends lost 7 bases at V and 3 bases at J; junction bases unmatched: 9. The germline V gene encodes CDR1 SGHDT and CDR2 YYEEEE. The CDR3 consists of 16 residues. The CDR3 coding sequence is TGTGCCAGCGGCCCTCTAGCGGGGGGGCCGACAGATACGCAGTATTTT. Protein: CASGPLAGGPTDTQYF.

V usage is TRBV6-1 and J usage is TRBJ1-1; no definite D call. The germline CDR1 and CDR2 sequences are MNHNS and SASEGT. V was clipped by 3 bases and J by 8 bases, with 13 bases between them. The CDR3 covers 13 residues. CDR3 DNA: TGTGCCAGCAGTGAGTGGGGAACCTCCGAAGCTTTCTTT. Amino acid sequence: CASSEWGTSEAFF.

Worth noting for this clone: A junction end diverges from the germline sequence, so it may reflect a read error. This CDR3 is also generated by other DNA sequences in the sample. The chain links TRBV6-1 to TRBJ1-6; no clear D. The CDR3 is 15 amino acids. Per germline, CDR1 MNHNS and CDR2 SASEGT. This chain's CDR3 is CASTEWDLNNSPLHF. CDR3 coding DNA: TGCGCCAGCACCGAGTGGGATCTGAATAATTCACCCCTCCACTTT.

As DNA, the CDR3 is TGCGCCAGCAGCCAAGTTACTAGCAGCAACAATGAGCAGTTCTTC. It encodes CASSQVTSSNNEQFF. The rearrangement links TRBV4-1 to TRBJ2-1; a possible D gene is TRBD2 (6 bases). The CDR3 extends over 15 amino acids. Per the germline V gene, CDR1 is MGHRA and CDR2 is YSYEKL. Trimming left V 1 base short and J 5 bases short, with 12 bases between.

The rearrangement uses TRBV5-4 and TRBJ1-6; D is ambiguous. V lost 4 bases to trimming and J lost 5 bases, with 7 bases between them. The CDR3 sequence is 13 residues long. CDR1 SGHNT and CDR2 YYREEE come from the germline V gene (reference sequence). The CDR3 region is CASSQVDNSPLHF. The CDR3 DNA reads as TGTGCCAGCAGCCAGGTGGATAATTCACCCCTCCACTTT.

The chain's CDR3 is CASRGVRGGYNEQFF. CDR3 sequence (DNA): TGTGCCAGCAGGGGGGTCAGGGGAGGCTACAATGAGCAGTTCTTC. J is TRBJ2-1 and V is TRBV11-2; D tentatively reads TRBD1 or TRBD2 (6 bases each). The CDR3 loop spans 15 amino acids. Germline lookup yields CDR1 SGHAT and CDR2 FQNNGV. V was shortened by 6 bases and J by 3 bases, with 15 bases between the two germline ends.

This chain uses TRBV19 with TRBJ1-5; D unresolved. The CDR3 runs to 14 residues. Trimming took off 7 bases at V and 1 base at J, with 11 bases between the two ends. CDR1 LNHDA and CDR2 SQIVND come from the germline V gene (reference sequence). CDR3 residues: CASTVTQSNQPQHF. Written as DNA, the CDR3 is TGTGCCAGTACCGTGACACAAAGCAATCAGCCCCAGCATTTT. Drawing the rest from reference TRBV19 and TRBJ1-5, the complete variable domain is DGGITQSPKYLFRKEGQNVTLSCEQNLNHDAMYWYRQDPGQGLRLIYYSQIVNDFQKGDIAEGYSVSREKKESFPLTVTSAQKNPTAFYLCASTVTQSNQPQHFGDGTRLSIL.

The J gene is TRBJ2-1, the V gene TRBV7-9; TRBD2 might be the D (6 bases). V dropped 7 bases and J dropped 3 bases, with 19 bases sitting between them. Germline lookup yields CDR1 SEHNR and CDR2 FQNEAQ (reference sequence). This CDR3 spans 16 amino acids. The CDR3 region is CASTLGGLQFYNEQFF. In nucleotides, the CDR3 is TGTGCCAGCACCCTCGGAGGGCTTCAATTCTACAATGAGCAGTTCTTC.

This chain joins TRBV4-1 and TRBJ2-7; D might be TRBD2 (5 bases). The V gene's germline CDR1 is MGHRA and CDR2 YSYEKL. V lost 3 bases and J 7 bases, leaving 16 bases between the germline ends. CDR3 length: 14 residues. CDR3: CASSQIADGGEQYF. The CDR3 bases are TGCGCCAGCAGCCAGATTGCGGACGGAGGAGAGCAGTACTTC.

This clone turned up a few times. The V and J genes are TRBV5-4 and TRBJ2-6, with 7 nucleotides matching TRBD1. V lost 4 bases and J lost 3; bases outside the gene matches: 10. The CDR3 is made up of 17 amino acids. CDR1 SGHNT and CDR2 YYREEE come from the germline V gene (reference sequence). As DNA, the CDR3 is TGTGCCAGCAGCCAAGGGGGCGCTATTGATGGGGCCAACGTCCTGACTTTC. Residues: CASSQGGAIDGANVLTF.

The chain links TRBV5-1 to TRBJ1-5, with D unresolved. V lost 2 bases and J lost 0, with 3 bases in between. CDR3 length equals 13 residues. The germline V gene encodes CDR1 SGHRS and CDR2 YFSETQ. This CDR3 reads CASSLHSNQPQHF. The CDR3 coding sequence is TGCGCCAGCAGCTTACATAGCAATCAGCCCCAGCATTTT.

The chain employs TRBV5-1 and TRBJ2-1, with a tentative D call TRBD1 (5 bases). V lost 1 base and J 7 bases, leaving 15 bases between the germline ends. The CDR3 has 15 residues. Germline V gene sequence: CDR1 SGHRS, CDR2 YFSETQ. The CDR3, as DNA: TGCGCCAGCAGCTTGTGGTCAGGGTTTTGGAATGAGCAGTTCTTC. Encoded protein: CASSLWSGFWNEQFF.

This clone was found once. The chain employs TRBV9 and TRBJ2-5; D not resolved. Deletions cut 4 bases from V and 4 bases from J, with 11 bases between. The V gene's germline CDR1 is SGDLS and CDR2 YYNGEE. The CDR3 extends over 13 amino acids. CDR3 loop: CASSSRAGETQYF. CDR3 sequence (DNA): TGTGCCAGCAGCTCCCGGGCTGGAGAGACCCAGTACTTC.

This clone was counted between two and nine times. The chain combines TRBV5-1 with TRBJ2-6; D possibly matches TRBD1 or TRBD2 (5 bases each). CDR1 SGHRS and CDR2 YFSETQ come from the germline V gene. V shed 10 bases and J shed 0 bases, with 17 bases lying between them. The CDR3 loop spans 16 amino acids. The CDR3 DNA is TGCGCCCTCCCCCCGAGGGGACCCTCTGGGGCCAACGTCCTGACTTTC. Its translation is CALPPRGPSGANVLTF.

The chain couples TRBV2 to TRBJ1-5; 7 nucleotides line up with TRBD1. From germline, CDR1 is SNHLY and CDR2 FYNNEI. The CDR3 runs to 16 residues. The V and J ends lost 1 base and 6 bases, in that order; junction bases with no gene match: 9. The CDR3 loop is CASSEGLTGEGQPQHF. CDR3 DNA: TGTGCCAGCAGTGAAGGCCTAACAGGGGAGGGTCAGCCCCAGCATTTT. The full variable domain, its missing parts supplied by reference TRBV2 and TRBJ1-5, is EPEVTQTPSHQVTQMGQEVILRCVPISNHLYFYWYRQILGQKVEFLVSFYNNEISEKSEIFDDQFSVERPDGSNFTLKIRSTKLEDSAMYFCASSEGLTGEGQPQHFGDGTRLSIL.

The J gene is TRBJ2-7, the V gene TRBV5-1, with TRBD1 identical over 8 bases. CDR3 length: 20 amino acids. The germline CDR1 and CDR2 sequences are SGHRS and YFSETQ. The J segment lost 5 bases and the V segment lost 1 base, leaving 23 bases of the junction unmatched. Here the CDR3 reads CASSLSGQGWVGAEVHEQYF. Written as DNA, the CDR3 is TGCGCCAGCAGCTTGTCAGGACAGGGTTGGGTGGGGGCTGAGGTCCACGAGCAGTACTTC.

This clone is classed as large. The chain links TRBV14 to TRBJ2-1, with D uncertain. CDR1 is SGHDN and CDR2 is FVKESK in the germline V gene. CDR3 length: 12 residues. V was shortened by 4 bases and J by 7 bases, with 8 bases between the two germline ends. In DNA, the CDR3 is TGTGCCAGCAGCCCTAACCGAAATGAGCAGTTCTTC. This codes for CASSPNRNEQFF.

The chain employs TRBV5-1 and TRBJ2-5; the D gene is possibly TRBD1 (5 bases). The last part of the DNA fits TRBJ2-7 better; the J call may be wrong. This CDR3 region has 16 residues. Germline V lookup: CDR1 SGHRS, CDR2 YFSETQ. CDR3 bases: TGCGCCAGCAGCCTCGTTCGACAGCCGAACTCCTACGAGCAGTACTTC. This sequence encodes CASSLVRQPNSYEQYF.

The V gene is TRBV28, the J gene TRBJ1-1; no firm D call. The CDR3 spans 13 residues. CDR1 is MDHEN, CDR2 SYDVKM, per germline. The V end lost 2 bases, the J end lost 1 base, and 5 bases lay between the germline ends. In DNA form, the CDR3 reads TGTGCCAGCAGTTTAGGAAAGAACACTGAAGCTTTCTTT. It codes for CASSLGKNTEAFF.